The T cell receptor (beta chain) under discussion was sequenced for a study of blood T cell repertoires in COVID-19. Everyone who took part was about 18 to 90 years old, and they came from about 23 US areas. Resolution of symptoms, clearance, or two negative PCRs was present in recovered Cohort 3 donors. Measured with immunoSEQ multiplex PCR; TCRdb has only the in-frame clones, and not every one. The data show around 170,000 clones, roughly 85% seen once. CDR3 length: 14 amino acids. Looked up from germline, CDR1 is LGHNA and CDR2 is YNFKEQ. Deletions cut 3 bases from V and 4 bases from J, with 10 bases between.

The sequenced material came from PBMCs or T cells enriched from blood (not recorded which). The sequence derives from a woman younger than 30 who had recovered from COVID-19. The chain couples TRBV4-2 to TRBJ2-1; weak D call: TRBD2 (5 bases). The CDR3 reads CASSHTRVYNEQFF. Written as DNA, the CDR3 is TGTGCCAGCAGCCATACGAGGGTTTACAATGAGCAGTTCTTC.